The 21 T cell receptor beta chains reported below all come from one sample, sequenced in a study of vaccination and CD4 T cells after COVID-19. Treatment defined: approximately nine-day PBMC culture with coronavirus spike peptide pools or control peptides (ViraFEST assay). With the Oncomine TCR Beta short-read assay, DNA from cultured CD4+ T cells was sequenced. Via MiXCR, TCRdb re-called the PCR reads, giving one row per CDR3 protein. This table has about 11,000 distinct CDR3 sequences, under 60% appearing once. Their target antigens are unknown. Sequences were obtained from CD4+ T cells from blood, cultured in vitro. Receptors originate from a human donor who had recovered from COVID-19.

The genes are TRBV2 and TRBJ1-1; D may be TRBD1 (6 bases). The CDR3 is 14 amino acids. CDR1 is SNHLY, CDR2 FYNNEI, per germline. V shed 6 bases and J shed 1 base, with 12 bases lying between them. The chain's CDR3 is CASSAQGGNTEAFF. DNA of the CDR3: TGTGCCAGCAGCGCACAGGGAGGGAACACTGAAGCTTTCTTT.

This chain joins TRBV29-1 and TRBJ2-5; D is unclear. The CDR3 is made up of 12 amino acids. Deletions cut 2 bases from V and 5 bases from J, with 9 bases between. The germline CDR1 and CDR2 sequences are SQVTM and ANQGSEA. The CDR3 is CSVEIGQETQYF. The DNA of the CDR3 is TGCAGCGTTGAAATTGGGCAGGAGACCCAGTACTTC.

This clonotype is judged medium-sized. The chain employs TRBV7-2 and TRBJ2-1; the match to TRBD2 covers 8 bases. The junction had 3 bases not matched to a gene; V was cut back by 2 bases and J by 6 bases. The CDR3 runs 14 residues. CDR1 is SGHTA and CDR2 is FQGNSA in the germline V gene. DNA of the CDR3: TGTGCCAGCAGCTTAATACTAGCGGTCAATGAGCAGTTCTTC. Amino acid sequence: CASSLILAVNEQFF.

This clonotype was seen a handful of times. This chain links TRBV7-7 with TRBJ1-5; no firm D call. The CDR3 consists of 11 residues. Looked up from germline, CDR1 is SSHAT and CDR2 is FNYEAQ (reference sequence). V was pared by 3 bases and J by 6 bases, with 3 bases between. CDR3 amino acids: CASSFSQPQHF. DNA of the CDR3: TGTGCCAGCAGCTTTAGTCAGCCCCAGCATTTT.

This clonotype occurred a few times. This CDR3 is CATGQGEPNNYGYTF. The DNA for the CDR3 is TGTGCCACGGGACAGGGCGAACCAAATAACTATGGCTACACCTTC. The V call is TRBV10-3, the J call TRBJ1-2, with 9 bases aligning to TRBD1. In germline, CDR1 is ENHRY, CDR2 SYGVKD. Unmatched junction bases numbered 10, after V lost 10 bases and J lost 1 base. The CDR3 runs to 15 residues.

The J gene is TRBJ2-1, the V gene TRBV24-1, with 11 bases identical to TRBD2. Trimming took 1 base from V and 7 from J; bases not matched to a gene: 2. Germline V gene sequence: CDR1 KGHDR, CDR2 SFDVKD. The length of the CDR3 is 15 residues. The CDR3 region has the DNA TGTGCCACCAGTGATTTTACTAGCGGGAGTAATGAGCAGTTCTTC. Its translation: CATSDFTSGSNEQFF.

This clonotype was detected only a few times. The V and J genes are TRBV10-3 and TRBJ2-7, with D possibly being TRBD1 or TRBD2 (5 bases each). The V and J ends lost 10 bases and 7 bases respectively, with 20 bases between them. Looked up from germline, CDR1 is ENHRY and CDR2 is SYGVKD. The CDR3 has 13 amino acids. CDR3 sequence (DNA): TGTGCCAGCCAGGGACCCCCCTCTGGTGAGCAGTACTTC. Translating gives CASQGPPSGEQYF.

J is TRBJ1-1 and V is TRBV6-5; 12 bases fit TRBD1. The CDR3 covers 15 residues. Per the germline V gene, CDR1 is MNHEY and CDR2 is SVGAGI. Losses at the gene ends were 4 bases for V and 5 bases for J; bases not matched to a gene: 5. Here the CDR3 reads CASSSSGQGATEAFF. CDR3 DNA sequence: TGTGCCAGCAGTTCCTCGGGACAGGGGGCGACTGAAGCTTTCTTT.

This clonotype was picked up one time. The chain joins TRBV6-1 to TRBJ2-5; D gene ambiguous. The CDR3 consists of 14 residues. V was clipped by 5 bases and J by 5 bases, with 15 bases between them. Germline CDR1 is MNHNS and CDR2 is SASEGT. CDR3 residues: CASSRSRRTETQYF. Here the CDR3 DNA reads TGTGCCAGCAGTCGCTCCCGACGAACTGAGACCCAGTACTTC.

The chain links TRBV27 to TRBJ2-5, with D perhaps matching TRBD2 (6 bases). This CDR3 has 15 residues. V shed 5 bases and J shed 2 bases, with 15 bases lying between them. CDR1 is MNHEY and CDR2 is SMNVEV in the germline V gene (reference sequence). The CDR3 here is CASSPAGTSQETQYF. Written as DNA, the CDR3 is TGTGCCAGCAGTCCCGCCGGGACTTCGCAAGAGACCCAGTACTTC.

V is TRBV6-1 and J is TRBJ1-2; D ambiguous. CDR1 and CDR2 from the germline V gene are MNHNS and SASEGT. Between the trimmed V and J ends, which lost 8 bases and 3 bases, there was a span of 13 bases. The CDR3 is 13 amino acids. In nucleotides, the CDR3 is TGTGCCAGCGGACTCTATACGTACTATGGCTACACCTTC. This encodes CASGLYTYYGYTF.

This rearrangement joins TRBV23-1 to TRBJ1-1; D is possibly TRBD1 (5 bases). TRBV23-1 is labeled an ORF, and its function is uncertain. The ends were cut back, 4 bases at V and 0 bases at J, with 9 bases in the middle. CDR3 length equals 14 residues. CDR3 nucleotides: TGCGCCAGCAGTCGGACAAGTATGAACACTGAAGCTTTCTTT. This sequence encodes CASSRTSMNTEAFF.

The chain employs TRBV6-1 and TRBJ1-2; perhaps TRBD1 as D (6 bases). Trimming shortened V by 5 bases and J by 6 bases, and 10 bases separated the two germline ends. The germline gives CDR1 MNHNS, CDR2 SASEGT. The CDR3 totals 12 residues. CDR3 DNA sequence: TGTGCCAGCAGTCCCCACAGGGATGGCTACACCTTC. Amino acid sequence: CASSPHRDGYTF.

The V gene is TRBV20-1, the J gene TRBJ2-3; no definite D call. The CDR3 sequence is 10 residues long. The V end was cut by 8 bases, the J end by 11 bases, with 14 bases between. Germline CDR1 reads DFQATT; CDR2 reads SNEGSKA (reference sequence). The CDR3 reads CSPPGSGQYF. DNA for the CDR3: TGCAGTCCTCCGGGCTCTGGGCAGTATTTT.

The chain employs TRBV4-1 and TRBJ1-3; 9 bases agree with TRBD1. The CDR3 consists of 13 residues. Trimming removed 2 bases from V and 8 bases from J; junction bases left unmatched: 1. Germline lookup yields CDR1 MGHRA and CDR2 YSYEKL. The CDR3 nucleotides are TGCGCCAGCAGCCAAACAGGGGGCCACACCATATATTTT. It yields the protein CASSQTGGHTIYF.

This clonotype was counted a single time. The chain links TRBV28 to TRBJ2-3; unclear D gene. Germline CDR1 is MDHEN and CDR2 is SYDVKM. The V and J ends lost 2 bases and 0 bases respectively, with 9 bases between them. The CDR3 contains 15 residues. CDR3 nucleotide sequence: TGTGCCAGCAGTTTAGGCGAAACTAGCACAGATACGCAGTATTTT. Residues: CASSLGETSTDTQYF.

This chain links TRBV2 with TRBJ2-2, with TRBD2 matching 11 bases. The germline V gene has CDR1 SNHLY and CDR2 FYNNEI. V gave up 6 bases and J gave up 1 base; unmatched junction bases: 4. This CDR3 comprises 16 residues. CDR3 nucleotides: TGTGCCAGCAGAGGTACTAGCGGGAGGAACACCGGGGAGCTGTTTTTT. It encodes CASRGTSGRNTGELFF. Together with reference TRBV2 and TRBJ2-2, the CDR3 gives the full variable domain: EPEVTQTPSHQVTQMGQEVILRCVPISNHLYFYWYRQILGQKVEFLVSFYNNEISEKSEIFDDQFSVERPDGSNFTLKIRSTKLEDSAMYFCASRGTSGRNTGELFFGEGSRLTVL.

CDR3 sequence: CASSFVFESSYEQYF. The DNA of the CDR3 is TGTGCCAGCAGTTTTGTTTTCGAAAGCTCCTACGAGCAGTACTTC. V and J are TRBV27 and TRBJ2-7, with no clear D. This CDR3 region has 15 residues. The germline V gene has CDR1 MNHEY and CDR2 SMNVEV (reference sequence). V was cut by 3 bases and J by 0 bases, with 12 bases left in between.

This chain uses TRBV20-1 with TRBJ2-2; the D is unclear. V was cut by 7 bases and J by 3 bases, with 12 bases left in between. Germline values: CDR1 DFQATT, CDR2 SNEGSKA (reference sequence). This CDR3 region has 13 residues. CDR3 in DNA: TGCAGTGGGGTCGAGGACGACACCGGGGAGCTGTTTTTT. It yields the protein CSGVEDDTGELFF.

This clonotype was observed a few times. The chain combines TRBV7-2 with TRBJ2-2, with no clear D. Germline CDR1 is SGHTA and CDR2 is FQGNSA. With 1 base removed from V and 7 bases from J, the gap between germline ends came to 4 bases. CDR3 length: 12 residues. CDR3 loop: CASSLGRGELFF. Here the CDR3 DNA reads TGTGCCAGCAGCTTAGGACGCGGGGAGCTGTTTTTT.

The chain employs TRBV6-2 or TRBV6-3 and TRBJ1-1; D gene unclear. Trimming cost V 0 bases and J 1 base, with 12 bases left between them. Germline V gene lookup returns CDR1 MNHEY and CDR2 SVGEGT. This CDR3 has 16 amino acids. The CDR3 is CASSYSYRTANTEAFF. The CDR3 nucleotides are TGTGCCAGCAGTTACTCGTACCGGACGGCGAACACTGAAGCTTTCTTT.